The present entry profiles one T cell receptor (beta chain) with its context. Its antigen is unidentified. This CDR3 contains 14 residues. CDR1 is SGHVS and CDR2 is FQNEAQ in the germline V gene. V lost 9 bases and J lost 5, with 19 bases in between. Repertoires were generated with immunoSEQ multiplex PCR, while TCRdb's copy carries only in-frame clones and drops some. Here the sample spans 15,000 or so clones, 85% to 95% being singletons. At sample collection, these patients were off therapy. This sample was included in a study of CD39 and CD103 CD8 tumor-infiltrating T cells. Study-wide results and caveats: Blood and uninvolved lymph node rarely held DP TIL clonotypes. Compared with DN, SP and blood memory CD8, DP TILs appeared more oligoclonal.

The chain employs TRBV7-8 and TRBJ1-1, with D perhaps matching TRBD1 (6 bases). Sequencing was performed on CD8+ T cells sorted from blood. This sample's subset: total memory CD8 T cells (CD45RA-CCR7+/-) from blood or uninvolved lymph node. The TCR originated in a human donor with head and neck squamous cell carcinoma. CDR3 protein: CASKLGQGSTEAFF. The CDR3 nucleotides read TGTGCCAGTAAGCTCGGGCAGGGGTCTACTGAAGCTTTCTTT. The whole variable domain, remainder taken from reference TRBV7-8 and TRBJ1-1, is GAGVSQSPRYKVAKRGQDVALRCDPISGHVSLFWYQQALGQGPEFLTYFQNEAQLDKSGLPSDRFFAERPEGSVSTLKIQRTQQEDSAVYLCASKLGQGSTEAFFGQGTRLTVV.